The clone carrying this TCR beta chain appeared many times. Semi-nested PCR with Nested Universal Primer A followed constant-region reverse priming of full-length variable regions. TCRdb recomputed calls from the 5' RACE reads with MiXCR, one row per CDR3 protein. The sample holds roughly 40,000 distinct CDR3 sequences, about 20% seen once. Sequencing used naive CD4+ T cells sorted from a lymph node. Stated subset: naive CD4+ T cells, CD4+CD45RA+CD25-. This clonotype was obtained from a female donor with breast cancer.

For the CDR3, the DNA is TGTGCCAGCAGCGAGGGATCTTATACGCAGTATTTT. This gives the protein CASSEGSYTQYF. The chain combines TRBV6-5 with TRBJ2-3; maybe TRBD2 (5 bases). The germline V gene has CDR1 MNHEY and CDR2 SVGAGI. The CDR3 totals 12 residues. V was trimmed by 6 bases and J by 7 bases, leaving 11 bases between them.